This T cell receptor beta chain derives from a study of CD8+ T cells in alopecia areata. Whole-study context: Patients received oral tofacitinib, 5 to 10 mg twice daily, for moderate-to-severe alopecia areata.

The CDR3 is made up of 16 amino acids. Germline V gene lookup returns CDR1 SNHLY and CDR2 FYNNEI. Trimming pared 4 bases from V and 5 bases from J, leaving 20 bases between. As the sequencing template, cDNA was produced by extracting RNA and reverse transcribing it. Here immunoSEQ multiplex PCR was the method, and the copy in TCRdb shows in-frame clones only, minus some. Of roughly 220,000 clones listed, 66% are singletons. The treatment is: oral pan-JAK inhibitor, 5-10 mg twice daily. This clone was seen a few times. No antigen is known for it. General study findings and limits: Scalp clonality dropped significantly under tofacitinib, as did expanded CD8+ top-100 clones. Lesional scalp, notably in alopecia totalis/universalis, had clonality above that of normal scalp.

This clonotype was obtained from a human donor with alopecia areata. The sequenced sample was CD4+ T cells sorted from blood, obtained between weeks 43 and 45, from a patient treated with tofacitinib. This rearrangement joins TRBV2 to TRBJ1-2; D remains unclear. The CDR3 loop is CASSVEVPVSTYGYTF. CDR3 bases: TGTGCCAGCAGTGTTGAGGTGCCAGTCTCGACTTATGGCTACACCTTC.